These 29 T cell receptor beta chains share one sample of origin, sequenced in a study of CD8 T cells in ankylosing spondylitis (dated by TCRdb to about 2017). Their antigen targets remain unknown. Study-wide conclusions, independent of this receptor: A TCR beta motif of about 8 highly homologous amino acid variants appeared characteristic of blood from ankylosing spondylitis patients.

Libraries were made using 5' RACE. Sequenced using an Illumina HiSeq 2500. Starting from the raw public reads, TCRdb applied fastp trimming at Q25, assembled clones with MiXCR and retained in-frame beta chains. Records with the same CDR3 protein are collapsed into one entry carrying the most frequent genes and DNA. Counted in this sample were hundreds of thousands of distinct CDR3 sequences; approximately 10% of them appeared once. About 0.5% of the sample is in the top ten clones. The sample taken for sequencing was blood, either unsorted or a sorted T cell fraction (not recorded which). Receptors were obtained from a male donor with ankylosing spondylitis.

This clonotype was seen a few times. The chain links TRBV20-1 to TRBJ2-5; D might be TRBD1 (6 bases). From germline, CDR1 is DFQATT and CDR2 SNEGSKA (reference sequence). The CDR3 has 12 residues. V lost 6 bases, J lost 1 base, and 9 bases lay in between. The DNA of the CDR3 is TGCAGTGCCGGACAGTCCCAAGAGACCCAGTACTTC. As protein: CSAGQSQETQYF.

This chain connects TRBV20-1 to TRBJ2-3; 9 positions match TRBD2. Germline CDR1 is DFQATT and CDR2 is SNEGSKA (reference sequence). Losses at the gene ends were 5 bases for V and 5 bases for J; bases not matched to a gene: 17. CDR3 length equals 17 residues. CDR3 protein: CSAPDHFSGSEIDTQYF. In DNA form, the CDR3 reads TGCAGTGCTCCCGATCACTTTAGCGGGAGCGAAATAGATACGCAGTATTTT.

This clonotype was found many times. V gene TRBV20-1 combines with J gene TRBJ1-3, with 8 positions matching TRBD1. Trimming at V came to 6 bases and at J to 3 bases, leaving 7 bases not matched to a gene. CDR3 size: 14 residues. The germline V gene encodes CDR1 DFQATT and CDR2 SNEGSKA (reference sequence). This CDR3 is CSAADRAGGNTIYF. The CDR3 bases are TGCAGTGCCGCGGACAGGGCAGGTGGAAACACCATATATTTT.

The V gene is TRBV5-1, the J gene TRBJ2-5; 9 nucleotides agree with TRBD1. The CDR3 consists of 15 residues. Looked up from germline, CDR1 is SGHRS and CDR2 is YFSETQ. V shed 1 base and J 1 base; nucleotides not matched to a gene: 2. CDR3 in DNA: TGCGCCAGCAGCTTGCGGACAGGGGCCCAAGAGACCCAGTACTTC. Protein product: CASSLRTGAQETQYF.

The rearrangement links TRBV5-1 to TRBJ2-6, with 10 bases identical to TRBD1. Losses at the gene ends were 9 bases for V and 3 bases for J; bases not matched to a gene: 6. This CDR3 has 15 residues. Germline V CDR1 and CDR2: SGHRS, YFSETQ. In DNA form, the CDR3 reads TGCGCCACGGGACAGGGGAATAGTGGGGCCAACGTCCTGACTTTC. This translates into CATGQGNSGANVLTF. Together with reference TRBV5-1 and TRBJ2-6, the CDR3 gives the full variable domain: KAGVTQTPRYLIKTRGQQVTLSCSPISGHRSVSWYQQTPGQGLQFLFEYFSETQRNKGNFPGRFSGRQFSNSRSEMNVSTLELGDSALYLCATGQGNSGANVLTFGAGSRLTVL.

This clonotype was seen more than once but under ten times. The chain recombines TRBV7-2 with TRBJ1-6; D unresolved. V lost 5 bases, J lost 7 bases, and 21 bases lay in between. Germline V CDR1 and CDR2: SGHTA, FQGNSA. The CDR3 runs to 17 residues. The CDR3 bases are TGTGCCAGCAGCCGGAGAGATTCAACAGAATGGAATTCACCCCTCCACTTT. It yields the protein CASSRRDSTEWNSPLHF.

In its sample, this clonotype was seen a few times. The rearrangement uses TRBV7-3 and TRBJ2-7; possibly TRBD2 for D (6 bases). Germline V gives CDR1 SGHTA, CDR2 FQGTGA. The CDR3 has 15 amino acids. V was cut by 5 bases and J by 2 bases, with 16 bases left in between. CDR3: CASSPGGSLPYEQYF. The CDR3 bases are TGTGCCAGCAGCCCCGGAGGGTCCCTCCCCTACGAGCAGTACTTC. Using reference TRBV7-3 and TRBJ2-7 for the parts outside the CDR3, the full variable domain is GAGVSQTPSNKVTEKGKYVELRCDPISGHTALYWYRQSLGQGPEFLIYFQGTGAADDSGLPNDRFFAVRPEGSVSTLKIQRTERGDSAVYLCASSPGGSLPYEQYFGPGTRLTVT.

The chain links TRBV20-1 to TRBJ2-6; D is ambiguous. CDR1 is DFQATT, CDR2 SNEGSKA, per germline (reference sequence). With 2 bases removed from V and 3 bases from J, the gap between germline ends came to 8 bases. CDR3 length: 14 residues. This chain's CDR3 is CSARPVNGANVLTF. CDR3 DNA sequence: TGCAGTGCTAGACCGGTGAATGGGGCCAACGTCCTGACTTTC.

V is TRBV29-1 and J is TRBJ1-1; D unclear. Germline CDR1 reads SQVTM; CDR2 reads ANQGSEA. Trimming pared 2 bases from V and 1 base from J, leaving 11 bases between. The CDR3 spans 14 residues. CDR3 region: CSVEKRRRNTEAFF. The CDR3 bases are TGCAGCGTTGAAAAGAGGCGGAGGAACACTGAAGCTTTCTTT.

This clonotype occurred many times. The chain employs TRBV15 and TRBJ2-7; D gene ambiguous. Germline CDR1 and CDR2: LNHNV and YYDKDF (reference sequence). V was trimmed by 0 bases and J by 4 bases, leaving 7 bases between them. This CDR3 is 13 amino acids long. The CDR3 is CATSRDLEYEQYF. The CDR3 DNA reads as TGTGCCACCAGCAGAGATTTGGAATACGAGCAGTACTTC. Full variable domain (outside the CDR3, taken from reference TRBV15 and TRBJ2-7): DAMVIQNPRYQVTQFGKPVTLSCSQTLNHNVMYWYQQKSSQAPKLLFHYYDKDFNNEADTPDNFQSRRPNTSFCFLDIRSPGLGDTAMYLCATSRDLEYEQYFGPGTRLTVT.

The V call is TRBV6-2 or TRBV6-3, the J call TRBJ1-5; D ambiguous. The CDR3 sequence is 16 residues long. Germline lookup yields CDR1 MNHEY and CDR2 SVGEGT. V was pared by 2 bases and J by 5 bases, with 16 bases between. CDR3: CASSYGQKGAHQPQHF. The DNA for the CDR3 is TGTGCCAGCAGTTACGGTCAGAAGGGCGCCCATCAGCCCCAGCATTTT.

The genes are TRBV6-1 and TRBJ1-1, with 11 bases identical to TRBD1. Germline trimming cut 6 bases from V and 4 bases from J; bases unmatched to any gene: 7. The CDR3 consists of 15 residues. The germline CDR1 and CDR2 sequences are MNHNS and SASEGT. The CDR3 is CASRGQGAWSTEAFF. The CDR3, as DNA: TGTGCCAGCAGAGGACAGGGGGCATGGAGCACTGAAGCTTTCTTT.

This clonotype has only a few counts. The rearrangement joins TRBV3-1 to TRBJ2-6, with a tentative D call TRBD2 (6 bases). In germline, CDR1 is LGHDT, CDR2 YNNKEL (reference sequence). Trimming took off 4 bases at V and 2 bases at J, with 15 bases between the two ends. This CDR3 is built from 17 residues. The CDR3 DNA follows: TGTGCCAGCAGCCCGCGGGGACTGAGCCCTGGGGCCAACGTCCTGACTTTC. It encodes CASSPRGLSPGANVLTF.

This clonotype has just a few counts. The junction shows a germline mismatch at one end, possibly a read error. The CDR3 is CASSPRTGGWNEQFF. The DNA for the CDR3 is TGTGCTAGCAGCCCCAGGACAGGGGGCTGGAATGAGCAGTTCTTC. This rearrangement joins TRBV7-7 to TRBJ2-1, with 11 nucleotides matching TRBD1. Germline CDR1 and CDR2: SSHAT and FNYEAQ (reference sequence). This CDR3 spans 15 amino acids. Full variable domain (outside the CDR3, taken from reference TRBV7-7 and TRBJ2-1): GAGVSQSPRYKVTKRGQDVTLRCDPISSHATLYWYQQALGQGPEFLTYFNYEAQPDKSGLPSDRFSAERPEGSISTLTIQRTEQRDSAMYRCASSPRTGGWNEQFFGPGTRLTVL.

This clonotype turned up a few times. The CDR3 sequence is CAISESDRGGETQYF. The CDR3 DNA sequence: TGTGCCATCAGTGAGTCTGACAGGGGAGGGGAGACCCAGTACTTC. The chain couples TRBV10-3 to TRBJ2-5; possible D gene TRBD1, 8 bases. There are 15 residues in the CDR3. V shed 0 bases and J shed 5 bases, with 13 bases lying between them. Germline CDR1 and CDR2: ENHRY and SYGVKD.

This clonotype was counted many times. V usage is TRBV29-1 and J usage is TRBJ2-7; 10 nucleotides match TRBD1. The CDR3 loop spans 15 amino acids. After removal of 6 bases from V and 2 bases from J, the junction contained 10 bases not matched to a gene. From germline, CDR1 is SQVTM and CDR2 ANQGSEA. This CDR3 reads CSVVKGQGFTYEQYF. In nucleotides, the CDR3 is TGCAGCGTCGTCAAGGGACAGGGGTTTACCTACGAGCAGTACTTC.

In its sample, this clonotype was seen many times. The CDR3 bases are TGTGCCACCAGCGGTCTTAAGTTTGAGCAGTTCTTC. This encodes CATSGLKFEQFF. The J gene is TRBJ2-1, the V gene TRBV15; no firm D call. Deletions cut 5 bases from V and 9 bases from J, with 11 bases between. Per the germline V gene, CDR1 is LNHNV and CDR2 is YYDKDF (reference sequence). This CDR3 is 12 amino acids long. Combining the CDR3 with reference TRBV15 and TRBJ2-1 gives the whole variable domain DAMVIQNPRYQVTQFGKPVTLSCSQTLNHNVMYWYQQKSSQAPKLLFHYYDKDFNNEADTPDNFQSRRPNTSFCFLDIRSPGLGDTAMYLCATSGLKFEQFFGPGTRLTVL.

The chain employs TRBV6-2 or TRBV6-3 and TRBJ2-4; D gene ambiguous. The CDR3 runs to 15 residues. CDR1 is MNHEY and CDR2 is SVGEGT in the germline V gene. Trimming removed 2 bases at V and 0 bases at J, with 8 bases between. The CDR3 sequence is CASSYSNIAKNIQYF. CDR3 sequence (DNA): TGTGCCAGCAGTTACAGCAATATAGCCAAAAACATTCAGTACTTC.

There are a few counts of this clonotype. This sequence joins TRBV20-1 and TRBJ2-4; TRBD1 is a possible D gene (5 bases). Germline lookup yields CDR1 DFQATT and CDR2 SNEGSKA (reference sequence). The CDR3 is made up of 15 amino acids. V was pared by 0 bases and J by 15 bases, with 24 bases between. The CDR3 sequence: CSARDLLGPPLPMYF. The CDR3 nucleotides are TGCAGTGCTAGAGATTTGTTGGGGCCCCCTCTCCCTATGTACTTC.

This clonotype has more than one count but fewer than ten. This chain connects TRBV12-2 to TRBJ2-2; the table's D gene call, TRBD1, was not cross checked with the DNA. TRBV12-2 is termed a pseudogene. This CDR3 has 19 amino acids. CDR3 region: CASRLGWDRGRTSTGELFF. CDR3 DNA sequence: TGTGCAAGTCGCTTAGGTTGGGACAGGGGGAGAACGAGCACCGGGGAGCTGTTTTTT.

The chain uses TRBV20-1 and TRBJ2-5; D could derive from TRBD1 or TRBD2 (5 bases each). The CDR3 totals 12 residues. Between the trimmed V and J ends, which lost 7 bases and 2 bases, there was a span of 11 bases. Germline V lookup: CDR1 DFQATT, CDR2 SNEGSKA (reference sequence). CDR3 sequence reads: CSGGANQETQYF. The CDR3 DNA reads TGCAGTGGAGGGGCAAATCAAGAGACCCAGTACTTC.

This clonotype was seen a handful of times. The V and J genes are TRBV4-2 and TRBJ2-2; D not resolved. The CDR3 loop spans 15 amino acids. The germline V gene encodes CDR1 LGHNA and CDR2 YNFKEQ. Trimming took off 2 bases at V and 2 bases at J, with 9 bases between the two ends. The CDR3 sequence: CASSQFPGNTGELFF. The CDR3 DNA follows: TGTGCCAGCAGCCAATTTCCGGGCAACACCGGGGAGCTGTTTTTT.

In this sample, this clonotype turned up a few times. The chain is built from TRBV28 and TRBJ2-5; D is undetermined. Trimming removed 3 bases at V and 4 bases at J, with 9 bases between. The germline V gene has CDR1 MDHEN and CDR2 SYDVKM. The CDR3 is 13 amino acids. The CDR3 DNA sequence: TGTGCCAGCAGTTTCTCGTTTAGAGAGACCCAGTACTTC. Residues: CASSFSFRETQYF.

The chain has TRBV15 and TRBJ2-3; D assignment may be TRBD1 or TRBD2 (5 bases each). V was trimmed by 2 bases and J by 2 bases, leaving 14 bases between them. There are 16 residues in the CDR3. CDR1 is LNHNV and CDR2 is YYDKDF in the germline V gene (reference sequence). The CDR3 loop reads CATSRQHRGPTDTQYF. The CDR3 DNA reads TGTGCCACCAGCAGACAACACCGGGGACCCACAGATACGCAGTATTTT.

The V call is TRBV20-1, the J call TRBJ2-5; 11 nucleotides match TRBD2. The CDR3 consists of 16 residues. The germline V gene has CDR1 DFQATT and CDR2 SNEGSKA (reference sequence). With V trimmed by 6 bases and J by 5 bases, 14 bases remained unmatched. In nucleotides, the CDR3 is TGCAGTGCCAAAGTGACTAGCGGGGCGGTGGAGGAGACCCAGTACTTC. Its translation: CSAKVTSGAVEETQYF.

The rearrangement uses TRBV11-1 and TRBJ1-1, with D perhaps matching TRBD1 (6 bases). V was pared by 5 bases and J by 0 bases, with 13 bases between. CDR3 length: 15 residues. CDR1 SGHAT and CDR2 FQDESV come from the germline V gene (reference sequence). DNA for the CDR3: TGTGCCAGCAGCAAAAACAGGGCCATGAACACTGAAGCTTTCTTT. It specifies CASSKNRAMNTEAFF.

The rearrangement joins TRBV5-5 to TRBJ2-3, with D possibly TRBD2 on 5 matching bases. The CDR3 consists of 16 residues. Trimming took off 4 bases at V and 4 bases at J, with 19 bases between the two ends. Per germline, CDR1 SGHKS and CDR2 YYEKEE (reference sequence). For the CDR3, the DNA is TGTGCCAGCAGCCGAGGGAACACCGACGGAGCAGATACGCAGTATTTT. It yields the protein CASSRGNTDGADTQYF.

This clonotype has just a few counts. The chain carries TRBV20-1 and TRBJ2-1; 14 bases map to TRBD2. Germline values: CDR1 DFQATT, CDR2 SNEGSKA (reference sequence). The CDR3 loop spans 16 amino acids. V gave up 7 bases and J gave up 0 bases; unmatched junction bases: 5. The CDR3 nucleotides read TGCAGTGTGGGACTAGCGGGGGCCGGCTCCTACAATGAGCAGTTCTTC. Its protein is CSVGLAGAGSYNEQFF.

This chain links TRBV7-3 with TRBJ2-6, with D unresolved. The CDR3 extends over 15 amino acids. From germline, CDR1 is SGHTA and CDR2 FQGTGA. The V and J ends lost 8 bases and 2 bases respectively, with 13 bases between them. CDR3 coding DNA: TGTGCCAGCTGTATGGGGAACCCTGGGGCCAACGTCCTGACTTTC. It translates to CASCMGNPGANVLTF.